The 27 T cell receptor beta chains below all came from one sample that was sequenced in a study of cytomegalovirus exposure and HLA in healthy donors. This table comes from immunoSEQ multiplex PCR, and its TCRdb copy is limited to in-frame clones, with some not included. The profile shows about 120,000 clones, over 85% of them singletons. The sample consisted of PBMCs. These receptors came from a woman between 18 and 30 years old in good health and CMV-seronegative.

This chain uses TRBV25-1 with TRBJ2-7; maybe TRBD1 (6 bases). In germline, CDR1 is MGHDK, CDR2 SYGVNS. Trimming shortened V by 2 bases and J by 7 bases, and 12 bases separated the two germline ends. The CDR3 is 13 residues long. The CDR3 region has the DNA TGTGCCAGCAGTGAAGGACAGCTGTGGGAGCAGTACTTC. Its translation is CASSEGQLWEQYF.

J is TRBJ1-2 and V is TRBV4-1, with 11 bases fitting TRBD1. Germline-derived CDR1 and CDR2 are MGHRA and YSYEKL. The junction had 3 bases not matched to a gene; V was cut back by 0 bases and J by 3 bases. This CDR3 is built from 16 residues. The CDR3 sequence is CASSQEGQGDHYGYTF. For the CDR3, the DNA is TGCGCCAGCAGCCAAGAGGGACAGGGGGATCACTATGGCTACACCTTC.

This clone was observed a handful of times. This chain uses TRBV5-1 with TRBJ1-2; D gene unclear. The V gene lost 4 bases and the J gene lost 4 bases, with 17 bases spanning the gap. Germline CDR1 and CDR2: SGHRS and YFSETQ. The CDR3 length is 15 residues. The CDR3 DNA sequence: TGCGCCAGCAGCCCACCCTCGGGGATCGGCTATGGCTACACCTTC. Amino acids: CASSPPSGIGYGYTF.

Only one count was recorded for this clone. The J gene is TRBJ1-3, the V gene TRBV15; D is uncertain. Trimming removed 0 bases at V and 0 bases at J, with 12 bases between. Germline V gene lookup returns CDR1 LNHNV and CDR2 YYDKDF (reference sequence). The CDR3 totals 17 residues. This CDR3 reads CATSRDTWADSGNTIYF. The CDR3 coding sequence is TGTGCCACCAGCAGAGATACGTGGGCAGACTCTGGAAACACCATATATTTT.

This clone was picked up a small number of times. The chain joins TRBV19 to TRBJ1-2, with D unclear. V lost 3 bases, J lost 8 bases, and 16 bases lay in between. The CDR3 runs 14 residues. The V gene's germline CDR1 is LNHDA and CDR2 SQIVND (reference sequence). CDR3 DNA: TGTGCCAGTAGTATCATCGCGTCTGATGAAGGCTACACCTTC. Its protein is CASSIIASDEGYTF.

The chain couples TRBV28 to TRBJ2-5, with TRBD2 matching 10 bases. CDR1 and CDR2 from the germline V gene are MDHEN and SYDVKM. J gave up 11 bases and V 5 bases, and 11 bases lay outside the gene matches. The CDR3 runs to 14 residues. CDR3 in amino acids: CASSQGLAGEWQYF. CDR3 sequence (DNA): TGTGCCAGCAGTCAGGGGCTAGCGGGGGAATGGCAGTACTTC.

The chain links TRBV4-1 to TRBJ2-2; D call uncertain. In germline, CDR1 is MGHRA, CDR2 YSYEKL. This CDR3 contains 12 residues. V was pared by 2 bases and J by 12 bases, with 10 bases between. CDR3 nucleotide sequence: TGCGCCAGCAGCCAACTAGGATTAAAGCTGTTTTTT. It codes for CASSQLGLKLFF.

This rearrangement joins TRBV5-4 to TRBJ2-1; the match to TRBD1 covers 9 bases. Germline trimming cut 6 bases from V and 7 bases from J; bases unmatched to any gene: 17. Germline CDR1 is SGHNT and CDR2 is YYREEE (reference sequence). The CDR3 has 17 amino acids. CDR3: CASTPAGTGLVRNEQFF. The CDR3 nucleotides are TGTGCCAGCACCCCCGCCGGGACAGGGTTAGTTAGGAATGAGCAGTTCTTC.

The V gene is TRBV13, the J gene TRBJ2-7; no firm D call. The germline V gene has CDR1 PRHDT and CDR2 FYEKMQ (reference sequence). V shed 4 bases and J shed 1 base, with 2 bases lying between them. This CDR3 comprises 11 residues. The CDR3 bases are TGTGCCAGCAGCTCTTCCTACGAGCAGTACTTC. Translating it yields CASSSSYEQYF. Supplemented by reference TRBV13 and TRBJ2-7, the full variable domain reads AAGVIQSPRHLIKEKRETATLKCYPIPRHDTVYWYQQGPGQDPQFLISFYEKMQSDKGSIPDRFSAQQFSDYHSELNMSSLELGDSALYFCASSSSYEQYFGPGTRLTVT.

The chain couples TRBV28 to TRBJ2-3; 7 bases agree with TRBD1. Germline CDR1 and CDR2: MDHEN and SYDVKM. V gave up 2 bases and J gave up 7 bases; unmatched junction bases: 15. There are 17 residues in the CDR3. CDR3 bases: TGTGCCAGCAGTTTAATCACCCCCGACAGGGTTAGGAATACGCAGTATTTT. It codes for CASSLITPDRVRNTQYF.

CDR3 sequence: CSVEESASGYQETQYF. The CDR3 nucleotides read TGCAGCGTTGAAGAATCGGCTAGCGGATACCAAGAGACCCAGTACTTC. The chain couples TRBV29-1 to TRBJ2-5; 7 bases match TRBD2. The trim removed 0 bases at V and 0 bases at J, leaving 7 bases unmatched. CDR1 is SQVTM, CDR2 ANQGSEA, per germline. The CDR3 runs to 16 residues. Full variable domain (outside the CDR3, taken from reference TRBV29-1 and TRBJ2-5): SAVISQKPSRDICQRGTSLTIQCQVDSQVTMMFWYRQQPGQSLTLIATANQGSEATYESGFVIDKFPISRPNLTFSTLTVSNMSPEDSSIYLCSVEESASGYQETQYFGPGTRLLVL.

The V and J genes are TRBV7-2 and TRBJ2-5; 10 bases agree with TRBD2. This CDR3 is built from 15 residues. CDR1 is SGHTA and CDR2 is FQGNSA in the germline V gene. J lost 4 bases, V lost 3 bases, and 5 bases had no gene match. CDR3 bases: TGTGCCAGCAGCTTCGACCTAGCGGGGGCAGAGACCCAGTACTTC. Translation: CASSFDLAGAETQYF.

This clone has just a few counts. The CDR3 DNA reads TGTGCCAGCAGTGGGGGGAAGGAACCCTACGAGCAGTACTTC. It encodes CASSGGKEPYEQYF. J is TRBJ2-7 and V is TRBV28, with a tentative D call TRBD2 (6 bases). Germline lookup yields CDR1 MDHEN and CDR2 SYDVKM. Trimming left V 5 bases short and J 2 bases short, with 13 bases between. The CDR3 sequence is 14 residues long.

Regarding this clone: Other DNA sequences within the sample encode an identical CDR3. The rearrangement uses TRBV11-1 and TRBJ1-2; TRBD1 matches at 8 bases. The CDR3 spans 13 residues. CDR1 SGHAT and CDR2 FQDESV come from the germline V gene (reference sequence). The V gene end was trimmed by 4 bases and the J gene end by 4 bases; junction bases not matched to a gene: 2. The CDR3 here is CASSSGQGYGYTF. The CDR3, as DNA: TGTGCCAGCAGCTCAGGACAGGGCTATGGCTACACCTTC.

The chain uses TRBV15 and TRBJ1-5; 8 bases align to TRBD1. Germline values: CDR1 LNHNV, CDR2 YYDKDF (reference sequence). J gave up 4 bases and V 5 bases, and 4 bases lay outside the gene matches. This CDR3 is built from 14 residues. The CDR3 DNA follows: TGTGCCACCAGCCTCAGGGGGCGGAATCAGCCCCAGCATTTT. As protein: CATSLRGRNQPQHF.

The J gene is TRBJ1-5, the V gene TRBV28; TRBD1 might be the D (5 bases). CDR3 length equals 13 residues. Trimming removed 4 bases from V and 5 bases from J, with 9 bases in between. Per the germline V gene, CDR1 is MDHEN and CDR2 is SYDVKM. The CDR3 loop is CASSSSRDQPQHF. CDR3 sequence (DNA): TGTGCCAGCAGTTCGTCCAGGGATCAGCCCCAGCATTTT. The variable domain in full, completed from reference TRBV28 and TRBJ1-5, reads DVKVTQSSRYLVKRTGEKVFLECVQDMDHENMFWYRQDPGLGLRLIYFSYDVKMKEKGDIPEGYSVSREKKERFSLILESASTNQTSMYLCASSSSRDQPQHFGDGTRLSIL.

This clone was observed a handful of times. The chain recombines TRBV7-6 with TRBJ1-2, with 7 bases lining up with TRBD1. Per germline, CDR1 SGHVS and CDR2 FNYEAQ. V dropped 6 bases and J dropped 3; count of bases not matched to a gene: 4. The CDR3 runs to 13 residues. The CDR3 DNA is TGTGCCAGCAGGATGGGACAGCACTATGGCTACACCTTC. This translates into CASRMGQHYGYTF.

The CDR3 region is CASTRGGYLGAQYF. In nucleotides, the CDR3 is TGTGCCAGCACGCGGGGAGGGTACCTGGGGGCCCAGTACTTC. The rearrangement uses TRBV2 and TRBJ2-5; 7 bases map to TRBD2. The V gene's germline CDR1 is SNHLY and CDR2 FYNNEI. This CDR3 is built from 14 residues. V shed 7 bases, J shed 9 bases, and the junction held 14 bases outside the gene matches.

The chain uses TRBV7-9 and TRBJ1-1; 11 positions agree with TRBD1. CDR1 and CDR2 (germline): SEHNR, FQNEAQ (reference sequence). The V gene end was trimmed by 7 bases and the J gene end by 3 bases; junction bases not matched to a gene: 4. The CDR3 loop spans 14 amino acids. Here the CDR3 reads CASTRDRGDTEAFF. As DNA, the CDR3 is TGTGCCAGCACCAGGGACAGGGGGGACACTGAAGCTTTCTTT. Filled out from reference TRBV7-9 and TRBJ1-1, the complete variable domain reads DTGVSQNPRHKITKRGQNVTFRCDPISEHNRLYWYRQTLGQGPEFLTYFQNEAQLEKSRLLSDRFSAERPKGSFSTLEIQRTEQGDSAMYLCASTRDRGDTEAFFGQGTRLTVV.

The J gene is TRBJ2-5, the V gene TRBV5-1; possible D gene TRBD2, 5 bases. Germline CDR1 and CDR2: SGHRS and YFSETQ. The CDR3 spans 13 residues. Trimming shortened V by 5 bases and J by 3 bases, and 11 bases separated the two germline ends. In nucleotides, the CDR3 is TGCGCCAGCAGGAGAGCGGCCGAAGAGACCCAGTACTTC. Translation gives CASRRAAEETQYF.

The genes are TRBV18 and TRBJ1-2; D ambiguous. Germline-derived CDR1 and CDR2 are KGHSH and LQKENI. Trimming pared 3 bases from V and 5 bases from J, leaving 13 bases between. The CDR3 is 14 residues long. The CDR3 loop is CASSPETDHYGYTF. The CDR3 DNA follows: TGTGCCAGCTCACCGGAAACAGACCATTATGGCTACACCTTC.

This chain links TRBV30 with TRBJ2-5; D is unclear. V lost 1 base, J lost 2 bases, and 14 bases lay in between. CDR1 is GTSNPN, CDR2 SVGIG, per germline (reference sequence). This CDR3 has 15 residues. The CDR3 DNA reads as TGTGCCTGGAGTGGGTCACCGGAGCAACAAGAGACCCAGTACTTC. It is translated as CAWSGSPEQQETQYF.

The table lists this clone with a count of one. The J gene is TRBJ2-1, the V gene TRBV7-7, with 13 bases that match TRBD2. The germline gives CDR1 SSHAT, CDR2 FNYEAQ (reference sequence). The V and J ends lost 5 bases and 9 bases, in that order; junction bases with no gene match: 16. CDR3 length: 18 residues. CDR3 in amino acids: CASSPRSLLAGGHGEQFF. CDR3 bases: TGTGCCAGCAGCCCCCGTTCCTTACTAGCGGGAGGGCACGGTGAGCAGTTCTTC.

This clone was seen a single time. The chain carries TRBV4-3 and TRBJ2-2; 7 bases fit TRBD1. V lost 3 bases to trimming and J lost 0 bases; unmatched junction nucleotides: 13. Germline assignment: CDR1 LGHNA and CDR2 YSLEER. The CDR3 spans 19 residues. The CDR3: CASSHWAPGGWTNTGELFF. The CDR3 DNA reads TGCGCCAGCAGCCACTGGGCCCCAGGGGGATGGACGAACACCGGGGAGCTGTTTTTT.

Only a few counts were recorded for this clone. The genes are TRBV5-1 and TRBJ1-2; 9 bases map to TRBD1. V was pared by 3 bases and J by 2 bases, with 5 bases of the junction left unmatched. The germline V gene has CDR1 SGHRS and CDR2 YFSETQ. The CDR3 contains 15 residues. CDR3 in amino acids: CASSWGTGLNYGYTF. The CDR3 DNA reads TGCGCCAGCAGCTGGGGGACAGGGTTAAACTATGGCTACACCTTC.

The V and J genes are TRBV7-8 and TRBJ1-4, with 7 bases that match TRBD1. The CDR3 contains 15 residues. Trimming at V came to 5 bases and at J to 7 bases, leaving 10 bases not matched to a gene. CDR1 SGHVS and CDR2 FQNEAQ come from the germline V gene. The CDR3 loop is CASSPDRARVEKLFF. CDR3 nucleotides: TGTGCCAGCAGCCCTGACAGGGCTCGGGTTGAAAAACTGTTTTTT. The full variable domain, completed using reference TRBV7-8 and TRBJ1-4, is GAGVSQSPRYKVAKRGQDVALRCDPISGHVSLFWYQQALGQGPEFLTYFQNEAQLDKSGLPSDRFFAERPEGSVSTLKIQRTQQEDSAVYLCASSPDRARVEKLFFGSGTQLSVL.

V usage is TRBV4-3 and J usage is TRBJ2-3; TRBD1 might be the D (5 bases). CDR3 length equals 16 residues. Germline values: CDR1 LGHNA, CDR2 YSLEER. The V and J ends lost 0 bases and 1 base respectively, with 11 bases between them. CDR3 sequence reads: CASSQDGQGGTDTQYF. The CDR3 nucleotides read TGCGCCAGCAGCCAAGATGGGCAGGGCGGCACAGATACGCAGTATTTT.